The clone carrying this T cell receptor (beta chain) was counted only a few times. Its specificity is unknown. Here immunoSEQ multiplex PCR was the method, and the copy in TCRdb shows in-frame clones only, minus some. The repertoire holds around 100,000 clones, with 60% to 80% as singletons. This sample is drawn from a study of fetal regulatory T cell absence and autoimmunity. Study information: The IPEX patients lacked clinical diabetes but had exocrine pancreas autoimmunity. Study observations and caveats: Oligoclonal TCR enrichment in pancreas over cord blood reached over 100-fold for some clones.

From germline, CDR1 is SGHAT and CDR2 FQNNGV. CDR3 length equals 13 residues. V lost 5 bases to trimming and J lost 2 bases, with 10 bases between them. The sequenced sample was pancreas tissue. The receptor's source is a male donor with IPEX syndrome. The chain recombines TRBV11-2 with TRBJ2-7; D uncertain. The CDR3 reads CASSLRGPYEQYF. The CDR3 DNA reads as TGTGCCAGCAGCCTCCGAGGTCCCTACGAGCAGTACTTC. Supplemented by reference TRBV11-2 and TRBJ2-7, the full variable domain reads EAGVAQSPRYKIIEKRQSVAFWCNPISGHATLYWYQQILGQGPKLLIQFQNNGVVDDSQLPKDRFSAERLKGVDSTLKIQPAKLEDSAVYLCASSLRGPYEQYFGPGTRLTVT.